This TCR beta chain was identified during a study of patients and donors after allogeneic stem cell transplantation. Germline assignment: CDR1 LGHDT and CDR2 YNNKEL (reference sequence). This CDR3 is 15 amino acids long. Between the trimmed V and J ends, which lost 4 bases and 2 bases, there was a span of 14 bases. TCRdb re-derived calls from the RT-PCR reads in MiXCR, one entry per CDR3 protein. The top ten hold just over 7% of the sample, which has over 400,000 distinct CDR3 sequences, roughly 17% seen once. Sequencing was carried out using blood, either unsorted or a sorted T cell fraction (not recorded which). The TCR originated in a human donor who was either an allogeneic HSCT recipient or a stem cell or donor lymphocyte infusion donor (not recorded which). It is not recorded whose cells these are; they may come from a transplant donor. The V and J genes are TRBV3-1 and TRBJ1-1; a weak D match, TRBD1 (6 bases). CDR3: CASSRPGHLNTEAFF. The CDR3 nucleotides are TGTGCCAGCAGCCGACCGGGACATCTAAACACTGAAGCTTTCTTT.